This T cell receptor beta chain was found in a study of T cells in Graves' hyperthyroidism and ophthalmopathy. Overall study findings and caveats: The majority of expanded thyroid clonotypes above 0.001 also appeared in blood.

J lost 1 base, V lost 0 bases, and 5 bases had no gene match. The CDR3 runs to 16 residues. Germline V CDR1 and CDR2: WNHNN, SYGVQD (reference sequence). Diagnoses used clinical symptoms, serum thyroxine and TRAb, thyroid ultrasound and orbital computed tomography. A roughly 9.1 ml volume of fresh peripheral blood provided the PBMCs. Researchers took RNA transcripts and amplified the TCR beta CDR3 regions from them. Researchers ran a first-round RT-PCR on the TCR CDR3 using the HTBI primer set. TCRdb itself ran the multiplex PCR reads through MiXCR, one entry per CDR3 protein. The data show some 490,000 distinct CDR3 sequences, with 20% to 25% seen just once and roughly 49% held by the top ten. This clonotype has just a few counts. Its antigen is unidentified.

V is TRBV10-1 and J is TRBJ2-7; 8 positions agree with TRBD2. The specimen sequenced was blood. This TCR was sampled from a woman in her 70s with Graves' ophthalmopathy. CDR3 nucleotide sequence: TGCGCCAGCAGTGAGTCCACCGGGACTAGTTCCTACGAGCAGTACTTC. As protein: CASSESTGTSSYEQYF.